This T cell receptor (beta chain) was sequenced in a study of blood T cell repertoires in COVID-19. Profiled with immunoSEQ multiplex PCR; TCRdb holds only in-frame clones, not every one. Found here are fewer than 350,000 clones, 70% to 90% of them singletons; the top ten hold roughly 4.3%. Germline V gives CDR1 MDHEN, CDR2 SYDVKM. The CDR3 contains 17 residues. Trimming shortened V by 6 bases and J by 0 bases, and 15 bases separated the two germline ends. The chain uses TRBV28 and TRBJ2-6; no clear D. The sequencing input was PBMCs or T cells enriched from blood (not recorded which). The source is a woman aged 30 to 39 with acute COVID-19. CDR3 protein: CASRTTGRPSGANVLTF. The CDR3 DNA is TGTGCCAGCAGGACAACTGGCAGGCCCTCTGGGGCCAACGTCCTGACTTTC. Supplemented by reference TRBV28 and TRBJ2-6, the full variable domain reads DVKVTQSSRYLVKRTGEKVFLECVQDMDHENMFWYRQDPGLGLRLIYFSYDVKMKEKGDIPEGYSVSREKKERFSLILESASTNQTSMYLCASRTTGRPSGANVLTFGAGSRLTVL.